This passage covers 13 T cell receptor beta chains from one sample sequenced in a study of molecular identifiers for immune sequencing clone quantification. TCRdb re-derived calls from the PCR reads in MiXCR, one entry per CDR3 protein. The sample has about 86,000 distinct CDR3 sequences; approximately 25% are singletons. Material: naive CD8+ T cells from blood, with Jurkat cell RNA spiked in. Subset in this sample: FACS-sorted CD8+CD4-CCR7+CD45RA+ naive T cells. These receptors originate from a human donor in good health. Some libraries in this study had Jurkat cell RNA spiked in.

In regard to this clonotype: A much larger clone lies one base from this, so it may be a read error. The genes are TRBV29-1 and TRBJ1-2; D is unresolved. Germline CDR1 SQVTM, CDR2 ANQGSEA. There are 15 residues in the CDR3. Trimming shortened V by 7 bases and J by 4 bases, and 22 bases separated the two germline ends. The chain's CDR3 is CSAALPVNEAYGYTF. Written as DNA, the CDR3 is TGCAGCGCGGCGTTGCCCGTAAACGAAGCCTATGGCTACACCTTC.

This clonotype was recorded many times. This chain connects TRBV20-1 to TRBJ1-1; the D is unclear. Germline V gene data show CDR1 as DFQATT and CDR2 as SNEGSKA (reference sequence). With 1 base removed from V and 3 bases from J, the gap between germline ends came to 12 bases. CDR3 length: 14 amino acids. CDR3 loop: CSARGSKGYTEAFF. As DNA, the CDR3 is TGCAGTGCTAGAGGTTCTAAGGGATACACTGAAGCTTTCTTT.

This clonotype came up a few times. A clone one base away is much larger, so this may be a read error. The chain uses TRBV6-5 and TRBJ1-2; D gene uncertain. The CDR3 contains 16 residues. Germline CDR1 is MNHEY and CDR2 is SVGAGI. V was clipped by 2 bases and J by 4 bases, with 17 bases between them. CDR3 sequence (DNA): TGTGCCAGCAGTTACCCTGAGGACGGGTTGATCTATGGCTACACCTTC. Translation: CASSYPEDGLIYGYTF.

The rearrangement joins TRBV6-5 to TRBJ2-2; D is possibly TRBD1 (5 bases). V gave up 4 bases and J gave up 6 bases, with 15 bases separating them. Per germline, CDR1 MNHEY and CDR2 SVGAGI. The CDR3 contains 15 residues. CDR3 sequence reads: CASSLSAGMAGELFF. CDR3 nucleotide sequence: TGTGCCAGCAGTTTGTCGGCAGGGATGGCCGGGGAGCTGTTTTTT.

This clonotype was seen more than once but under ten times. The J gene is TRBJ1-2, the V gene TRBV3-1; D not certain. Germline lookup yields CDR1 LGHDT and CDR2 YNNKEL (reference sequence). The length of the CDR3 is 16 residues. The V gene lost 5 bases and the J gene lost 0 bases, with 16 bases spanning the gap. The CDR3 nucleotides are TGTGCCAGCAGCGCACACCCAGGACTAGCTAACTATGGCTACACCTTC. Translating gives CASSAHPGLANYGYTF.

This clonotype was seen only once. This could be a read error, since a much larger clone is one nucleotide away. This likely comes from a read error, as the CDR3 has no conserved phenylalanine or tryptophan at its end. In DNA, the CDR3 is TGCAGTGCTAGAGATCCGACAGGGGGCCGTGGCTACACCATC. This translates into CSARDPTGGRGYTI. The J gene is TRBJ1-2, the V gene TRBV20-1; 10 nucleotides align to TRBD1. From germline, CDR1 is DFQATT and CDR2 SNEGSKA (reference sequence). The CDR3 consists of 14 residues. V lost 0 bases and J lost 7; bases outside the gene matches: 5.

This clonotype was recorded at least ten times. The V call is TRBV6-1, the J call TRBJ2-7; TRBD2 might be the D (6 bases). The CDR3 contains 16 residues. Germline V gene lookup returns CDR1 MNHNS and CDR2 SASEGT. The V end lost 1 base, the J end lost 5 bases, and 18 bases lay between the germline ends. The CDR3 protein is CASSEEGWRDMNEQYF. In DNA form, the CDR3 reads TGTGCCAGCAGTGAAGAGGGTTGGAGGGATATGAACGAGCAGTACTTC.

This clonotype was detected many times. The V gene is TRBV19, the J gene TRBJ2-7, with TRBD2 identical over 9 bases. The CDR3 is made up of 15 amino acids. V shed 2 bases and J 3 bases; nucleotides not matched to a gene: 5. Germline V lookup: CDR1 LNHDA, CDR2 SQIVND (reference sequence). CDR3 DNA sequence: TGTGCCAGTAGTATATATAGCGGGAGTTACTACGAGCAGTACTTC. Amino acid sequence: CASSIYSGSYYEQYF.

This clonotype was found many times. This chain links TRBV6-5 with TRBJ1-3, with a tentative D call TRBD1 (5 bases). Trimming removed 6 bases at V and 3 bases at J, with 24 bases between. The V gene's germline CDR1 is MNHEY and CDR2 SVGAGI. The CDR3 is 18 amino acids. The CDR3 protein is CASSYKPPREAVGNTIYF. The DNA of the CDR3 is TGTGCCAGCAGCTATAAGCCACCCAGGGAGGCGGTTGGAAACACCATATATTTT.

The chain recombines TRBV27 with TRBJ1-1, with D unclear. The CDR3 is 15 amino acids. Between the trimmed V and J ends, which lost 4 bases and 0 bases, there was a span of 12 bases. Germline V gene data show CDR1 as MNHEY and CDR2 as SMNVEV (reference sequence). The CDR3 region is CASSSREAMNTEAFF. For the CDR3, the DNA is TGTGCCAGCAGTTCCCGGGAGGCGATGAACACTGAAGCTTTCTTT.

The sample holds a few counts of this clonotype. The CDR3 DNA is TGTGCCAGCAGTCCAGACCTGGAGGGGGAGACCCAGTACTTC. It is translated as CASSPDLEGETQYF. The V call is TRBV6-6, the J call TRBJ2-5; D is perhaps TRBD2 (6 bases). CDR3 length: 14 residues. CDR1 and CDR2 (germline): MNHNY, SVGAGI (reference sequence). With 5 bases removed from V and 5 bases from J, the gap between germline ends came to 15 bases.

In regard to this clonotype: A read error may produce the germline difference seen at one junction end. This sequence joins TRBV19 and TRBJ2-4; 7 nucleotides align to TRBD2. CDR1 and CDR2 from the germline V gene are LNHDA and SQIVND (reference sequence). The CDR3 has 12 residues. CDR3 protein: CASRNGRESLHF. CDR3 nucleotide sequence: TGTGCCAGTAGGAATGGGAGGGAGTCTCTGCACTTC. Looking up the rest from reference TRBV19 and TRBJ2-4 gives the full variable domain: DGGITQSPKYLFRKEGQNVTLSCEQNLNHDAMYWYRQDPGQGLRLIYYSQIVNDFQKGDIAEGYSVSREKKESFPLTVTSAQKNPTAFYLCASRNGRESLHFGAGTRLSVL.

V is TRBV7-2 and J is TRBJ2-1; D ambiguous. Looked up from germline, CDR1 is SGHTA and CDR2 is FQGNSA. The CDR3 sequence is 12 residues long. Between the trimmed V and J ends, which lost 6 bases and 6 bases, there was a span of 9 bases. In nucleotides, the CDR3 is TGTGCCAGCAGGGATTCGGGCAATGAGCAGTTCTTC. As protein: CASRDSGNEQFF.